The source of this T cell receptor (beta chain) is a study of T cells in Graves' hyperthyroidism and ophthalmopathy. Uncontrolled infection, other autoimmune disease, pregnancy or lactation barred patients from enrollment. The investigators amplified TCR beta CDR3 regions from RNA transcripts. RT-PCR in the first round (using the HTBI primer set) targeted the TCR CDR3. TCRdb used MiXCR to reprocess the multiplex PCR reads, holding one entry per CDR3 protein. The sample has fewer than 200,000 distinct CDR3 sequences; roughly 10% are singletons. The sequence was obtained from a woman between 18 and 29 years old with Graves' hyperthyroidism that later progressed to Graves' ophthalmopathy. The specimen sequenced was blood.

The CDR3 is CASSQDRGVGSGETQYF. The CDR3 bases are TGTGCCAGCAGCCAAGATCGGGGGGTAGGTTCTGGAGAGACCCAGTACTTC. V and J are TRBV3-1 and TRBJ2-5; TRBD2 matches 7 bases. The germline V gene encodes CDR1 LGHDT and CDR2 YNNKEL (reference sequence). V shed 0 bases, J shed 4 bases, and the junction held 11 bases outside the gene matches. The CDR3 covers 17 residues.